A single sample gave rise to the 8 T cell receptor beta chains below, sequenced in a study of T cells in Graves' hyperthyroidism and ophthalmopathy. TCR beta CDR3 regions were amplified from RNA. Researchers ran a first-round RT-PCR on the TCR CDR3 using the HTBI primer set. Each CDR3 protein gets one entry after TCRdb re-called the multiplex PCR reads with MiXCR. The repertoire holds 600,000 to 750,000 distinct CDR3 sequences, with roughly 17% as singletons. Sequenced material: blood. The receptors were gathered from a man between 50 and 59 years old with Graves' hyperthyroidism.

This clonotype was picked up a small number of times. The CDR3 DNA sequence: TGTGCCAGCAGCAGGACAGGGGATGGCAATCAGCCCCAGCATTTT. As protein: CASSRTGDGNQPQHF. The chain recombines TRBV6-4 with TRBJ1-5, with 9 bases fitting TRBD1. The CDR3 sequence is 15 residues long. Germline V gene data show CDR1 as MRHNA and CDR2 as SNTAGT. The V segment lost 6 bases and the J segment 2 bases; nucleotides outside the gene matches: 5.

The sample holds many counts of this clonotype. The CDR3: CASSSPTPGQRGEQYF. The CDR3 region has the DNA TGTGCCAGCAGTTCTCCCACACCGGGACAACGTGGCGAGCAGTACTTC. The genes are TRBV28 and TRBJ2-7, with D possibly matching TRBD1 (6 bases). The V end was cut by 4 bases, the J end by 6 bases, with 22 bases between. The CDR3 extends over 16 amino acids. CDR1 is MDHEN and CDR2 is SYDVKM in the germline V gene.

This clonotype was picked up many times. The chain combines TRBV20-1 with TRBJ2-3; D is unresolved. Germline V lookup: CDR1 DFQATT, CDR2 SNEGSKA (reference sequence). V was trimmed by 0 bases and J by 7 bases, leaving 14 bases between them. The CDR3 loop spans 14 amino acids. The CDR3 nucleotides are TGCAGTGCTAGAGATCGACGGGTTGTGAATACGCAGTATTTT. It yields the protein CSARDRRVVNTQYF.

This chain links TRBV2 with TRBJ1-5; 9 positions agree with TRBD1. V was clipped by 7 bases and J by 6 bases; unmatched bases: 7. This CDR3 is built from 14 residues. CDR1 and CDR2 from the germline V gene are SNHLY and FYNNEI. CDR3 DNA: TGTGCCAGCAACCGACAGGGGGTAGGTCAGCCCCAGCATTTT. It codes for CASNRQGVGQPQHF.

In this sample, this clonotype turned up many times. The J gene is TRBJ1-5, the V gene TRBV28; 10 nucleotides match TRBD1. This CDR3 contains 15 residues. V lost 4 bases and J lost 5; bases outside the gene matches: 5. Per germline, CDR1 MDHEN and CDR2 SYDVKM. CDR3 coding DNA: TGTGCCAGCAGTTCCCCGGGACAGGGGCATCAGCCCCAGCATTTT. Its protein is CASSSPGQGHQPQHF.

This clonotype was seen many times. This chain's CDR3 is CASSLEPGQGNYGYTF. Written as DNA, the CDR3 is TGTGCCAGCAGCTTAGAGCCGGGACAGGGTAACTATGGCTACACCTTC. The chain carries TRBV11-2 and TRBJ1-2; 9 bases fit TRBD1. This CDR3 region has 16 residues. CDR1 and CDR2 from the germline V gene are SGHAT and FQNNGV. V shed 0 bases, J shed 1 base, and the junction held 3 bases outside the gene matches.

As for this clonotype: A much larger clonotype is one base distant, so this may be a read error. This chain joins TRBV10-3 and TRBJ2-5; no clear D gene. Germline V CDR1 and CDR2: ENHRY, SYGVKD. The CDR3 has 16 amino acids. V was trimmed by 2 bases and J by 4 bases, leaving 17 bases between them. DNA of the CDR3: TGTGCCATCAGTGAGAGGGCCCCGGGTGCCATAGAGACCCAGTACTTC. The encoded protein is CAISERAPGAIETQYF.

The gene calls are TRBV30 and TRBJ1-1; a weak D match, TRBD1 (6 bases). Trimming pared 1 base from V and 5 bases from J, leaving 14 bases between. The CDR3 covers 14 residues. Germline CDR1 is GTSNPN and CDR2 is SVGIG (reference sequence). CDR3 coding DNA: TGTGCCTGGAGTGAGGGCAGGGGAGGAACTGAAGCTTTCTTT. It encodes CAWSEGRGGTEAFF.